The T cell receptor beta chain described here comes from a study of blood T cell repertoires in COVID-19. Study summary: Acute and convalescent COVID-19 samples came from the United States, Italy and Spain. The cDNA or gDNA used as material had been derived from T cells, B-cell-depleted T cells, or PBMCs.

V gave up 3 bases and J gave up 5 bases; unmatched junction bases: 6. CDR1 is LGHDT, CDR2 YNNKEL, per germline (reference sequence). CDR3 length equals 15 residues. In the original workflow: Cell counts per sample came from amplifying reference gene primers. Assay: immunoSEQ multiplex PCR; the TCRdb copy retains only in-frame clones and omits some. From that table come the V and J calls and clone size; the DNA was used to work out D and trimming. The sample yields some 110,000 clones, around 86% seen once. The sequence was obtained from a man aged 50-59 years with acute or convalescent COVID-19. The sequencing input was peripheral blood. V gene TRBV3-1 (or the pseudogene TRBV3-2) combines with J gene TRBJ2-5, with TRBD1 identical over 10 bases. The CDR3 coding sequence is TGTGCCAGCAGCCACCGGGACAGGGGCGTGGAGACCCAGTACTTC. This gives the protein CASSHRDRGVETQYF.